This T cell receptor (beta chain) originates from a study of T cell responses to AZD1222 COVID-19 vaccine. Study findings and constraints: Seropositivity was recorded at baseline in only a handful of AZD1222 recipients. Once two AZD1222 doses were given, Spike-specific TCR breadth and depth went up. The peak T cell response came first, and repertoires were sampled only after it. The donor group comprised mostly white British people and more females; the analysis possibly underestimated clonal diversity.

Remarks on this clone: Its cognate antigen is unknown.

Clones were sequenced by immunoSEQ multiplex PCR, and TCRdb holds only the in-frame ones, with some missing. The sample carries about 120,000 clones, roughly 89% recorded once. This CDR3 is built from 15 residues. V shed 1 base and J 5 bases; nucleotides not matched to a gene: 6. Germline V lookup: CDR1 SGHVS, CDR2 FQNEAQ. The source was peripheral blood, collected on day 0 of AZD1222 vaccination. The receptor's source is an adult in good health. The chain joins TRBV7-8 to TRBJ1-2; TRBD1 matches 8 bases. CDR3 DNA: TGTGCCAGCAGCTTAGGAGGACAGGGAGGATATGGCTACACCTTC. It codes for CASSLGGQGGYGYTF.